A selection of T cell receptor beta chains follows, all from one sample in a study of T cell repertoires in cytomegalovirus infection. TCRdb independently ran MiXCR on the reads; one entry per CDR3 protein. The sample shows about 260,000 distinct CDR3 sequences, about an eighth of them seen only once. Sequencing was carried out using PBMCs. The receptor set was obtained from a human donor in good health (CMV status not recorded). Some clones in this sample may be carry-over from other donors' samples. CDR3s include the opening cysteine and the closing phenylalanine or tryptophan. A D gene is named only where the DNA matches it firmly. Clone size is not always given. Where it is, it says once, few, many or a class for expanded clones.

few | TRBJ2-1 | TRBV5-4 | TRBD1 | CASSFGTGNEQFF | TGTGCCAGCAGCTTTGGGACAGGCAATGAGCAGTTCTTC
many | TRBJ2-3 | TRBV19 | TRBD2 | CASSELAGAGTDTQYF | TGTGCCAGTAGCGAACTAGCGGGGGCAGGCACAGATACGCAGTATTTT
NA | TRBJ2-7 | TRBV7-3 | NA | CASSLTGGGGEQYF | TGTGCCAGCAGCTTAACAGGGGGAGGGGGCGAGCAGTACTTC
NA | TRBJ1-1 | TRBV20-1 | TRBD1 | CSANRGNTEAFF | TGCAGTGCGAACAGGGGGAACACTGAAGCTTTCTTT
NA | TRBJ1-1 | TRBV5-1 | NA | CASSLEGAATEAFF | TGCGCCAGCAGCTTGGAAGGGGCGGCCACTGAAGCTTTCTTT
NA | TRBJ2-5 | TRBV29-1 | TRBD2 | CSVVGLAGFGTQYF | TGCAGCGTTGTGGGACTAGCGGGGTTCGGGACCCAGTACTTC
many | TRBJ1-2 | TRBV2 | TRBD1 | CASSGWGQANYGYTF | TGTGCCAGCAGTGGATGGGGACAGGCTAACTATGGCTACACCTTC
many | TRBJ2-5 | TRBV6-6 | NA | CASSYSGGGETQYF | TGTGCCAGCAGTTACTCCGGCGGCGGAGAGACCCAGTACTTC
few | TRBJ2-7 | TRBV5-1 | NA | CASSIPGGGYEQYF | TGCGCCAGCAGCATCCCAGGGGGGGGATACGAGCAGTACTTC
many | TRBJ2-7 | TRBV7-2 | NA | CASSPGPRVQYF | TGTGCCAGCAGCCCGGGGCCGAGAGTGCAGTACTTC
NA | TRBJ1-2 | TRBV29-1 | TRBD1 | CSVGQGAGYTF | TGCAGCGTTGGACAGGGGGCTGGCTACACCTTC
few | TRBJ2-3 | TRBV20-1 | TRBD1 | CSANSRDRGQYTQYF | TGCAGTGCCAACTCCCGGGACAGGGGACAATATACGCAGTATTTT
few | TRBJ2-2 | TRBV7-3 | NA | CASSQQGFTGELFF | TGTGCCAGCAGCCAACAGGGATTCACCGGGGAGCTGTTTTTT
many | TRBJ2-1 | TRBV10-3 | TRBD2 | CAALPGRASDSNSNEQFF | TGTGCCGCCTTGCCGGGGAGGGCTAGCGACTCTAATTCCAATGAGCAGTTCTTC
many | TRBJ2-5 | TRBV7-2 | NA | CASSLTPQGKGTQYF | TGTGCCAGCAGCTTAACTCCCCAGGGAAAGGGGACCCAGTACTTC
few | TRBJ1-1 | TRBV12-3/TRBV12-4 | NA | CASSLWATSDTEAFF | TGTGCCAGCAGTTTATGGGCCACGAGCGACACTGAAGCTTTCTTT
many | TRBJ2-1 | TRBV28 | NA | CASSLPEAFRGEQFF | TGTGCCAGCAGCTTGCCCGAGGCTTTTCGCGGTGAGCAGTTCTTC
few | TRBJ2-3 | TRBV5-1 | NA | CASSLGWTNPNPDTQYF | TGCGCCAGCAGCTTGGGTTGGACCAACCCGAACCCAGATACGCAGTATTTT
NA | TRBJ1-1 | TRBV29-1 | NA | CSVASVKNTEAFF | TGCAGCGTAGCATCTGTGAAGAACACTGAAGCTTTCTTT
few | TRBJ1-1 | TRBV29-1 | TRBD1 | CSVDLLSAKTGGDTEAFF | TGCAGCGTTGATCTCCTGTCGGCCAAAACAGGGGGGGACACTGAAGCTTTCTTT
many | TRBJ2-7 | TRBV12-3/TRBV12-4 | TRBD2 | CASSFGLAGGPSPLEQYF | TGTGCCAGCAGTTTTGGACTAGCGGGGGGCCCGTCCCCTCTCGAGCAGTACTTC
NA | TRBJ2-3 | TRBV6-1 | TRBD2 | CASSPTSGGSDTQYF | TGTGCCAGCAGTCCGACTAGCGGGGGGTCAGATACGCAGTATTTT
many | TRBJ1-5 | TRBV10-3 | NA | CAISDSRVGQPQHF | TGTGCCATCAGTGACTCCAGGGTCGGTCAGCCCCAGCATTTT
NA | TRBJ2-3 | TRBV28 | NA | CASSPPLATSTDTQYF | TGTGCCAGCAGTCCCCCGCTAGCGACTAGCACAGATACGCAGTATTTT
NA | TRBJ1-5 | TRBV18 | NA | CASSPPGIHSNQPQHF | TGTGCCAGCTCACCACCGGGGATTCATAGCAATCAGCCCCAGCATTTT
NA | TRBJ1-2 | TRBV20-1 | NA | CSARDQGVGYGYTF | TGCAGTGCTAGAGATCAAGGGGTCGGCTATGGCTACACCTTC
few | TRBJ1-5 | TRBV18 | TRBD1 | CASSPGQGIHQPQHF | TGTGCCAGCTCACCGGGACAGGGGATACATCAGCCCCAGCATTTT
many | TRBJ2-3 | TRBV29-1 | TRBD2 | CSVDPPGLAGPNTDTQYF | TGCAGCGTTGACCCTCCGGGGCTAGCGGGACCTAACACAGATACGCAGTATTTT
few | TRBJ2-1 | TRBV7-3 | TRBD2 | CASSLTSGGAGYNEQFF | TGTGCCAGCAGCCTGACTAGCGGGGGGGCTGGCTACAATGAGCAGTTCTTC